These 24 T cell receptor beta chains originate from one sample sequenced in a study of blood T cells in healthy people across ages. PCR was performed a second time for roughly 7 to 11 cycles using a sample-barcoded 5' primer and a J-beta primer mix. From the 5' RACE reads, TCRdb called clonotypes with MiXCR, one entry per CDR3 protein. Here the sample spans approximately 800,000 distinct CDR3 sequences, roughly 24% being singletons. This sample was shared with a second study, whose subject was T cells of mothers and their children.

The sequenced sample was blood. These receptors all come from a boy aged 5-17 years in good health.

V usage is TRBV7-9 and J usage is TRBJ2-1; unclear D gene. Trimming took off 1 base at V and 8 bases at J, with 12 bases between the two ends. The CDR3 has 14 residues. Looked up from germline, CDR1 is SEHNR and CDR2 is FQNEAQ (reference sequence). CDR3: CASSLDPSRDEQFF. The CDR3 DNA sequence: TGTGCCAGCAGCTTAGACCCTTCACGCGATGAGCAGTTCTTC.

This clonotype has ten or more counts. The gene calls are TRBV4-1 and TRBJ2-2; D is undetermined. V was clipped by 3 bases and J by 1 base, with 6 bases between them. This CDR3 comprises 14 residues. The germline V gene encodes CDR1 MGHRA and CDR2 YSYEKL. The CDR3 nucleotides are TGCGCCAGCAGCCAGGAAGAGAACACCGGGGAGCTGTTTTTT. This gives the protein CASSQEENTGELFF.

This clonotype was seen a handful of times. The genes are TRBV20-1 and TRBJ2-1; 7 nucleotides align to TRBD2. Looked up from germline, CDR1 is DFQATT and CDR2 is SNEGSKA (reference sequence). The CDR3 length is 15 residues. Losses at the gene ends were 6 bases for V and 5 bases for J; bases not matched to a gene: 13. CDR3 sequence reads: CSAAQAGSFHNEQFF. The CDR3 region has the DNA TGCAGTGCGGCTCAAGCGGGGTCCTTCCACAATGAGCAGTTCTTC.

The chain employs TRBV3-1 and TRBJ2-7; 8 bases match TRBD2. Trimming cost V 4 bases and J 7 bases; bases outside gene matches: 9. Germline V gene data show CDR1 as LGHDT and CDR2 as YNNKEL (reference sequence). This CDR3 has 14 residues. This CDR3 is CASSPDPGGGEQYF. CDR3 sequence (DNA): TGTGCCAGCAGCCCGGACCCGGGAGGGGGGGAGCAGTACTTC.

The rearrangement joins TRBV7-3 to TRBJ1-3; D possibly corresponds to TRBD1 (5 bases). The CDR3 sequence is 18 residues long. Germline assignment: CDR1 SGHTA and CDR2 FQGTGA. Trimming removed 5 bases from V and 1 base from J, with 21 bases in between. The CDR3 sequence: CASSTGRPWPRSGNTIYF. CDR3 bases: TGTGCCAGCAGCACGGGACGGCCGTGGCCCCGATCTGGAAACACCATATATTTT.

As DNA, the CDR3 is TGCGCCAGCAGCTTGGTGTCAGGGGTCGGGCAGGAGACCCAGTACTTC. Protein product: CASSLVSGVGQETQYF. The J gene is TRBJ2-5, the V gene TRBV5-1, with a weak D call TRBD1 (6 bases). V lost 0 bases and J 5 bases, leaving 17 bases between the germline ends. The CDR3 covers 16 residues. CDR1 and CDR2 from the germline V gene are SGHRS and YFSETQ.

This clonotype has a handful of counts. The chain is built from TRBV3-1 and TRBJ2-7; D ambiguous. This CDR3 is 14 amino acids long. The V and J ends lost 4 bases and 0 bases respectively, with 10 bases between them. Germline V CDR1 and CDR2: LGHDT, YNNKEL (reference sequence). DNA for the CDR3: TGTGCCAGCAGCCTAAGTCAGGACTCCTACGAGCAGTACTTC. It codes for CASSLSQDSYEQYF.

The genes are TRBV2 and TRBJ1-5, with D hard to call. Germline values: CDR1 SNHLY, CDR2 FYNNEI. The CDR3 covers 14 residues. Trimming shortened V by 2 bases and J by 4 bases, and 9 bases separated the two germline ends. The CDR3 sequence: CASSEYRGNQPQHF. The CDR3 coding sequence is TGTGCCAGCAGTGAATATCGCGGGAATCAGCCCCAGCATTTT.

CDR3 nucleotides: TGTGCCAGCGCAAAAGAAGGACCCGTCAGAGAGACCCAGTACTTC. It specifies CASAKEGPVRETQYF. This chain joins TRBV7-2 and TRBJ2-5; D gene uncertain. Germline V gene lookup returns CDR1 SGHTA and CDR2 FQGNSA. V dropped 8 bases and J dropped 4 bases, with 20 bases sitting between them. The CDR3 sequence is 15 residues long.

This clonotype was observed a few times. The rearrangement links TRBV29-1 to TRBJ2-3; no firm D call. Germline V gives CDR1 SQVTM, CDR2 ANQGSEA. V was shortened by 8 bases and J by 0 bases, with 9 bases between the two germline ends. This CDR3 has 12 residues. As DNA, the CDR3 is TGCAGCTCGTTCAGTAGCACAGATACGCAGTATTTT. As protein: CSSFSSTDTQYF.

The chain links TRBV10-3 to TRBJ2-7; 8 nucleotides line up with TRBD1. J was trimmed by 2 bases and V by 4 bases; bases with no gene match: 4. This CDR3 region has 14 residues. Germline CDR1 is ENHRY and CDR2 is SYGVKD. The CDR3, as DNA: TGTGCCATCAGTGTGACAGGGGATACCTACGAGCAGTACTTC. Its translation is CAISVTGDTYEQYF.

The rearrangement links TRBV6-6 to TRBJ1-1; D not resolved. Germline V lookup: CDR1 MNHNY, CDR2 SVGAGI (reference sequence). V lost 3 bases and J lost 4, with 12 bases in between. This CDR3 has 14 amino acids. The CDR3 coding sequence is TGTGCCAGCAGTTATGCAGAAGGGTTCACTGAAGCTTTCTTT. Its protein product is CASSYAEGFTEAFF.

The chain employs TRBV18 and TRBJ1-5; D is perhaps TRBD1 (5 bases). The length of the CDR3 is 16 residues. CDR1 and CDR2 from the germline V gene are KGHSH and LQKENI. V lost 3 bases to trimming and J lost 5 bases, with 17 bases between them. The CDR3 coding sequence is TGTGCCAGCTCACCGTCGGCAGGGAGAAGTTATCAGCCCCAGCATTTT. This sequence encodes CASSPSAGRSYQPQHF.

This clonotype showed up just a few times. The chain couples TRBV4-1 to TRBJ2-1; D tentatively fits TRBD1 or TRBD2 (5 bases each). Germline V gene data show CDR1 as MGHRA and CDR2 as YSYEKL. Trimming stripped 1 base from V and 9 bases from J, with 28 bases between. The length of the CDR3 is 19 residues. The CDR3 bases are TGCGCCAGCAGCCAAGTAATAATAGTAAGGCTAGTGGGGGTCCCTGAGCAGTTCTTC. Translated: CASSQVIIVRLVGVPEQFF.

The chain joins TRBV4-1 to TRBJ1-2, with a tentative D call TRBD1 (5 bases). Germline V lookup: CDR1 MGHRA, CDR2 YSYEKL. V gave up 0 bases and J gave up 7 bases, with 15 bases separating them. There are 15 residues in the CDR3. The CDR3 nucleotides are TGCGCCAGCAGCCAAGAGACTGTCAGGGTGGGTGGCTACACCTTC. This sequence encodes CASSQETVRVGGYTF.

J is TRBJ1-2 and V is TRBV20-1, with a weak D call TRBD1 (6 bases). Germline assignment: CDR1 DFQATT and CDR2 SNEGSKA (reference sequence). V lost 4 bases and J lost 8, with 11 bases in between. The CDR3 contains 11 residues. In nucleotides, the CDR3 is TGCAGTGCTAACCTCCAGGGGGGCTACACCTTC. Amino acid sequence: CSANLQGGYTF.

This clonotype was seen a handful of times. The chain joins TRBV4-2 to TRBJ2-4; TRBD2 matches at 13 bases. Unmatched junction bases numbered 8, after V lost 0 bases and J lost 9 bases. The CDR3 covers 17 residues. From germline, CDR1 is LGHNA and CDR2 YNFKEQ. DNA of the CDR3: TGTGCCAGCAGCCAAGATCCCACTAGCGGGGGGGTGGGCATTCAGTACTTC. Its translation: CASSQDPTSGGVGIQYF.

The J gene is TRBJ1-6, the V gene TRBV5-1, with TRBD1 matching over 8 bases. CDR3 length: 16 residues. Germline-derived CDR1 and CDR2 are SGHRS and YFSETQ. J lost 10 bases, V lost 1 base, and 10 bases had no gene match. CDR3 DNA: TGCGCCAGCAGCTTGACTGGACAGGGTGGAAGATCACCCCTCCACTTT. Protein product: CASSLTGQGGRSPLHF. The full variable domain, in which reference TRBV5-1 and TRBJ1-6 provide the parts outside the CDR3, is KAGVTQTPRYLIKTRGQQVTLSCSPISGHRSVSWYQQTPGQGLQFLFEYFSETQRNKGNFPGRFSGRQFSNSRSEMNVSTLELGDSALYLCASSLTGQGGRSPLHFGNGTRLTVT.

The chain links TRBV4-2 to TRBJ2-7, with TRBD1 identical over 7 bases. Germline V gene data show CDR1 as LGHNA and CDR2 as YNFKEQ. The CDR3 covers 17 residues. V lost 3 bases and J lost 3; bases outside the gene matches: 14. The CDR3 nucleotides are TGTGCCAGCAGCCATCCCGGGACAGCCCTCCTCGGCTACGAGCAGTACTTC. It specifies CASSHPGTALLGYEQYF.

The chain links TRBV30 to TRBJ2-5; TRBD2 is a possible D gene (6 bases). Looked up from germline, CDR1 is GTSNPN and CDR2 is SVGIG (reference sequence). The CDR3 spans 13 residues. Trimming removed 1 base at V and 6 bases at J, with 12 bases between. CDR3 residues: CAWSDGRGKTQYF. The CDR3 nucleotides are TGTGCCTGGAGTGATGGGCGGGGCAAGACCCAGTACTTC. Looking up the rest from reference TRBV30 and TRBJ2-5 gives the full variable domain: SQTIHQWPATLVQPVGSPLSLECTVEGTSNPNLYWYRQAAGRGLQLLFYSVGIGQISSEVPQNLSASRPQDRQFILSSKKLLLSDSGFYLCAWSDGRGKTQYFGPGTRLLVL.

The chain carries TRBV20-1 and TRBJ2-5; 13 bases are shared with TRBD2. The J call is in doubt because the DNA end fits TRBJ2-1 better. The CDR3 contains 16 residues. Germline CDR1 is DFQATT and CDR2 is SNEGSKA (reference sequence). The CDR3 DNA is TGCAGTGCTAGAGATCCGGGACTAGCGGGGCACAATGAGCAGTTCTTC. Translating it yields CSARDPGLAGHNEQFF.

This clonotype appeared a few times. The genes are TRBV29-1 and TRBJ2-5; possibly TRBD1 for D (6 bases). V was trimmed by 6 bases and J by 1 base, leaving 12 bases between them. CDR3 length equals 13 residues. CDR1 SQVTM and CDR2 ANQGSEA come from the germline V gene. CDR3 loop: CSVAGVPQETQYF. The CDR3 bases are TGCAGCGTAGCAGGGGTGCCCCAAGAGACCCAGTACTTC.

CDR3 region: CSARERGRFQETQYF. CDR3 coding DNA: TGCAGTGCGCGGGAGAGGGGGCGCTTCCAAGAGACCCAGTACTTC. The chain employs TRBV20-1 and TRBJ2-5; D may correspond to TRBD1 or TRBD2 (7 bases each). Between the trimmed V and J ends, which lost 6 bases and 1 base, there was a span of 18 bases. The CDR3 extends over 15 amino acids. Per germline, CDR1 DFQATT and CDR2 SNEGSKA (reference sequence).

The chain combines TRBV6-5 with TRBJ2-5, with D hard to call. The last part of the DNA fits TRBJ2-7 better; the J call may be wrong. The CDR3 spans 16 residues. Germline CDR1 MNHEY, CDR2 SVGAGI. In nucleotides, the CDR3 is TGTGCCAGCAGTTACCGTTTTGCGGCCCCTTTAGACGAGCAGTACTTC. It specifies CASSYRFAAPLDEQYF.